The 28 T cell receptor beta chains below all came from one sample that was sequenced in a study of OX40 agonist ivuxolimab in advanced cancers. The method behind the library was the immunoSEQ multiplex PCR assay. As stored in TCRdb, this immuneACCESS dataset retains in-frame rearrangements with V and J assigned. A fraction of the clones does not appear; measured against another copy, unresolved V genes explain less than half of the discrepancy, and the remainder lacks a known reason. The sample has about 18,000 clones on record, roughly 80% of them singletons. The ten largest account for 35% to 50% of the sample. Sequenced here: CD4+ or CD8+ T cells sorted from blood, sampled in a trial of the OX40 agonist ivuxolimab. These TCRs come from an adult with an advanced solid tumor such as melanoma, head and neck, liver or kidney cancer.

The table lists this clone with a count of one. This chain joins TRBV7-8 and TRBJ2-5; 9 nucleotides align to TRBD2. In germline, CDR1 is SGHVS, CDR2 FQNEAQ. V dropped 1 base and J dropped 9; count of bases not matched to a gene: 9. There are 15 residues in the CDR3. The CDR3 DNA reads as TGTGCCAGCAGCTTAGGCGGGGGGGCCCGGGAGGCCCAGTACTTC. Translated, it gives CASSLGGGAREAQYF.

The rearrangement joins TRBV10-2 to TRBJ1-5; possible D gene TRBD1, 5 bases. V gave up 4 bases and J gave up 3 bases, with 7 bases separating them. The germline CDR1 and CDR2 sequences are WSHSY and SAAADI. CDR3 length equals 13 residues. In DNA form, the CDR3 reads TGCGCCAGCAGTGGGGGCTTCAATCAGCCCCAGCATTTT. The encoded protein is CASSGGFNQPQHF.

The chain recombines TRBV4-2 with TRBJ2-7; TRBD2 is a possible D gene (5 bases). Germline-derived CDR1 and CDR2 are LGHNA and YNFKEQ. V was cut by 0 bases and J by 3 bases, with 18 bases left in between. This CDR3 has 17 residues. The CDR3 DNA sequence: TGTGCCAGCAGCCAAGAAACCCCCGGATTAGGGAGCTACGAGCAGTACTTC. It encodes CASSQETPGLGSYEQYF.

The CDR3 nucleotides are TGTGCCAGCAGTTCGTTAGATACGCAGTATTTT. Translated: CASSSLDTQYF. The chain combines TRBV28 with TRBJ2-3; D gene uncertain. The CDR3 has 11 amino acids. Per germline, CDR1 MDHEN and CDR2 SYDVKM. Trimming removed 4 bases at V and 5 bases at J, with 4 bases between.

V is TRBV9 and J is TRBJ2-3, with 10 bases identical to TRBD2. After removal of 2 bases from V and 3 bases from J, the junction contained 6 bases not matched to a gene. The V gene's germline CDR1 is SGDLS and CDR2 YYNGEE. This CDR3 has 16 residues. The CDR3 protein is CASSVSSAGGTDTQYF. In DNA form, the CDR3 reads TGTGCCAGCAGCGTTTCCTCAGCGGGGGGGACAGATACGCAGTATTTT.

The chain links TRBV27 to TRBJ2-1; no clear D gene. Germline V gene data show CDR1 as MNHEY and CDR2 as SMNVEV (reference sequence). The CDR3 contains 13 residues. V lost 3 bases, J lost 12 bases, and 15 bases lay in between. CDR3 sequence: CASSFGRWGGQFF. The DNA for the CDR3 is TGTGCCAGCAGTTTCGGCAGGTGGGGTGGGCAGTTCTTC.

The CDR3: CASSPGTGVYNEQFF. The CDR3 nucleotides read TGTGCCAGCAGCCCGGGGACAGGGGTTTACAATGAGCAGTTCTTC. The rearrangement uses TRBV11-3 and TRBJ2-1; 10 bases map to TRBD1. Per germline, CDR1 SGHNT and CDR2 YENEEA. J lost 4 bases, V lost 5 bases, and 5 bases had no gene match. The CDR3 loop spans 15 amino acids.

This chain links TRBV19 with TRBJ2-1; TRBD2 matches 12 bases. V dropped 6 bases and J dropped 5; count of bases not matched to a gene: 5. The CDR3 covers 15 residues. Germline-derived CDR1 and CDR2 are LNHDA and SQIVND (reference sequence). CDR3 DNA: TGTGCCAGTAGCCCGACTAGCGGGGGAAACAATGAGCAGTTCTTC. It is translated as CASSPTSGGNNEQFF.

The V and J genes are TRBV6-1 and TRBJ2-1; D unclear. This CDR3 has 13 residues. Germline values: CDR1 MNHNS, CDR2 SASEGT. V was trimmed by 7 bases and J by 4 bases, leaving 11 bases between them. The CDR3: CASMLGRYNEQFF. CDR3 coding DNA: TGTGCCAGCATGTTAGGTAGATACAATGAGCAGTTCTTC.

The chain's CDR3 is CASSLSRGSNTQYF. CDR3 sequence (DNA): TGTGCCAGCAGTTTGTCAAGGGGAAGTAATACGCAGTATTTT. V gene TRBV28 combines with J gene TRBJ2-3; tentatively, D is TRBD1 (5 bases). V was clipped by 3 bases and J by 7 bases, with 14 bases between them. The germline gives CDR1 MDHEN, CDR2 SYDVKM. The CDR3 has 14 amino acids.

This chain uses TRBV7-3 with TRBJ2-7; TRBD1 aligns across 7 bases. CDR1 and CDR2 from the germline V gene are SGHTA and FQGTGA. The trim removed 5 bases at V and 4 bases at J, leaving 11 bases unmatched. The CDR3 length is 15 residues. This CDR3 reads CASSAHGQAAYEQYF. The CDR3 bases are TGTGCCAGCAGCGCCCATGGACAGGCAGCGTACGAGCAGTACTTC.

The chain links TRBV18 to TRBJ2-1; weak D call: TRBD2 (6 bases). The germline V gene encodes CDR1 KGHSH and CDR2 LQKENI. The CDR3 runs 14 residues. Trimming removed 3 bases from V and 8 bases from J, with 14 bases in between. CDR3 in amino acids: CASSPWTGEDEQFF. CDR3 in DNA: TGTGCCAGCTCACCCTGGACTGGGGAGGATGAGCAGTTCTTC.

V and J are TRBV7-2 and TRBJ1-2, with 7 bases identical to TRBD1. After removal of 3 bases from V and 3 bases from J, the junction contained 7 bases not matched to a gene. CDR3 length: 15 residues. Looked up from germline, CDR1 is SGHTA and CDR2 is FQGNSA. The CDR3 spells CASSFAAGGHYGYTF. CDR3 coding DNA: TGTGCCAGCAGCTTTGCAGCAGGGGGACACTATGGCTACACCTTC. Complete variable domain (other parts from reference TRBV7-2 and TRBJ1-2): GAGVSQSPSNKVTEKGKDVELRCDPISGHTALYWYRQSLGQGLEFLIYFQGNSAPDKSGLPSDRFSAERTGGSVSTLTIQRTQQEDSAVYLCASSFAAGGHYGYTFGSGTRLTVV.

The chain couples TRBV4-2 to TRBJ2-1; D not certain. V lost 4 bases, J lost 5 bases, and 18 bases lay in between. Germline V gives CDR1 LGHNA, CDR2 YNFKEQ. This CDR3 spans 16 amino acids. Written as DNA, the CDR3 is TGTGCCAGCAGCCCGCTAGGAGATGGGGAAGACAATGAGCAGTTCTTC. Translation: CASSPLGDGEDNEQFF.

V usage is TRBV11-2 and J usage is TRBJ2-7; 10 bases fit TRBD1. This CDR3 region has 14 residues. V was pared by 5 bases and J by 3 bases, with 4 bases of the junction left unmatched. CDR1 and CDR2 (germline): SGHAT, FQNNGV. CDR3 sequence: CASSPGTGDYEQYF. CDR3 DNA sequence: TGTGCCAGCAGCCCGGGGACAGGGGACTACGAGCAGTACTTC.

The chain links TRBV5-1 to TRBJ2-7; D is uncertain. Germline CDR1 reads SGHRS; CDR2 reads YFSETQ. Trimming took 5 bases from V and 0 from J, leaving 12 bases between them. The CDR3 length is 14 residues. The CDR3 protein is CASRLGPTSYEQYF. Written as DNA, the CDR3 is TGCGCCAGCAGATTAGGGCCTACCTCCTACGAGCAGTACTTC.

The chain is built from TRBV9 and TRBJ2-2, with 7 bases aligning to TRBD1. The CDR3 loop spans 17 amino acids. The germline gives CDR1 SGDLS, CDR2 YYNGEE. J was trimmed by 2 bases and V by 6 bases; bases with no gene match: 13. CDR3 amino acids: CASTHKGDSDNTGELFF. CDR3 in DNA: TGTGCCAGCACCCACAAGGGGGACAGCGACAACACCGGGGAGCTGTTTTTT.

This chain connects TRBV28 to TRBJ2-3; 8 bases map to TRBD2. Trimming cost V 3 bases and J 4 bases; bases outside gene matches: 9. Germline-derived CDR1 and CDR2 are MDHEN and SYDVKM. The CDR3 sequence is 16 residues long. This chain's CDR3 is CASSFVRAGGPDTQYF. CDR3 DNA sequence: TGTGCCAGCAGTTTCGTACGGGCGGGGGGTCCAGATACGCAGTATTTT.

This clone was found once. The chain uses TRBV4-3 and TRBJ2-1; 8 bases match TRBD2. The CDR3 runs to 16 residues. Losses at the gene ends were 0 bases for V and 4 bases for J; bases not matched to a gene: 5. CDR1 is LGHNA, CDR2 YSLEER, per germline. The CDR3 is CASSQDIAGGYNEQFF. CDR3 bases: TGCGCCAGCAGCCAAGATATCGCGGGGGGATACAATGAGCAGTTCTTC.

This CDR3 is CAWSPIGGFSYEQYF. CDR3 coding DNA: TGTGCCTGGAGCCCCATAGGGGGTTTCTCCTACGAGCAGTACTTC. This chain connects TRBV30 to TRBJ2-7, with a tentative D call TRBD1 (6 bases). V was trimmed by 3 bases and J by 0 bases, leaving 15 bases between them. The CDR3 is made up of 15 amino acids. Germline V gives CDR1 GTSNPN, CDR2 SVGIG (reference sequence).

There are a few counts of this clone. The V and J genes are TRBV14 and TRBJ2-7; the D gene is possibly TRBD1 (6 bases). V shed 4 bases and J shed 2 bases, with 12 bases lying between them. Germline V gives CDR1 SGHDN, CDR2 FVKESK. The CDR3 is made up of 14 amino acids. CDR3 region: CASSPGHGAYEQYF. The CDR3 nucleotides read TGTGCCAGCAGCCCGGGACACGGAGCCTACGAGCAGTACTTC.

The genes are TRBV27 and TRBJ2-6; no clear D gene. V dropped 4 bases and J dropped 1 base, with 5 bases sitting between them. Germline values: CDR1 MNHEY, CDR2 SMNVEV (reference sequence). CDR3 length equals 14 residues. As DNA, the CDR3 is TGTGCCAGCAGTTGGTCTTCTGGGGCCAACGTCCTGACTTTC. This sequence encodes CASSWSSGANVLTF.

The chain joins TRBV6-1 to TRBJ1-1; D is possibly TRBD1 (6 bases). The CDR3 consists of 13 residues. Germline V gene data show CDR1 as MNHNS and CDR2 as SASEGT. Between the trimmed V and J ends, which lost 10 bases and 1 base, there was a span of 13 bases. The CDR3 bases are TGTGCCACCAGCAGGGGAGGGAACACTGAAGCTTTCTTT. Encoded protein: CATSRGGNTEAFF.

This sequence joins TRBV28 and TRBJ1-5, with D uncertain. V dropped 2 bases and J dropped 4 bases, with 15 bases sitting between them. The germline CDR1 and CDR2 sequences are MDHEN and SYDVKM. There are 16 residues in the CDR3. The CDR3, as DNA: TGTGCCAGCAGTTTAGGGGTTCCGGGCCTGAATCAGCCCCAGCATTTT. Amino acid sequence: CASSLGVPGLNQPQHF.

V usage is TRBV14 and J usage is TRBJ1-5, with a tentative D call TRBD1 (5 bases). CDR1 SGHDN and CDR2 FVKESK come from the germline V gene. The V and J ends lost 1 base and 10 bases respectively, with 11 bases between them. The CDR3 has 13 residues. This chain's CDR3 is CASSQGVWDPQHF. The DNA of the CDR3 is TGTGCCAGCAGCCAAGGAGTATGGGACCCCCAGCATTTT.

The rearrangement links TRBV9 to TRBJ1-2, with 7 bases aligning to TRBD1. Germline values: CDR1 SGDLS, CDR2 YYNGEE. Trimming took 0 bases from V and 4 from J; bases not matched to a gene: 9. This CDR3 region has 16 residues. The CDR3 DNA reads as TGTGCCAGCAGCGTAGAGATGTCAGGGACAGCCTATGGCTACACCTTC. Residues: CASSVEMSGTAYGYTF.

The chain couples TRBV10-2 to TRBJ2-3, with TRBD1 identical over 7 bases. The CDR3 totals 15 residues. From germline, CDR1 is WSHSY and CDR2 SAAADI. Germline trimming cut 4 bases from V and 6 bases from J; bases unmatched to any gene: 10. The CDR3 nucleotides read TGCGCCAGCAGTGCGAGGGGGCCGATTTCGGATACGCAGTATTTT. This gives the protein CASSARGPISDTQYF.

The rearrangement uses TRBV5-1 and TRBJ1-6; D is uncertain. The CDR3 has 14 amino acids. CDR1 SGHRS and CDR2 YFSETQ come from the germline V gene. The germline V and J ends were trimmed by 1 base and 7 bases, with 9 bases remaining between them. The CDR3 DNA reads as TGCGCCAGCAGCTTGTCTGACGGCAATTCACCCCTCCACTTT. It encodes CASSLSDGNSPLHF.